This TCR beta chain was captured in a study of T cell responses to AZD1222 COVID-19 vaccine. Method: immunoSEQ multiplex PCR; TCRdb's copy keeps in-frame clones and lacks some. The profile shows about 120,000 clones, about 90% of them singletons. CDR3 length: 14 amino acids. V lost 3 bases and J 0 bases, leaving 6 bases between the germline ends. The germline V gene encodes CDR1 PRHDT and CDR2 FYEKMQ (reference sequence). Overall study findings and caveats: The number of AZD1222 recipients seropositive at baseline was only five or six.

As concerns this clone: The antigen is unknown.

The material sequenced was peripheral blood, taken on day 0 of MenACWY control vaccination. The chain uses TRBV13 and TRBJ2-1; D is uncertain. The TCR originated in an adult in good health. The CDR3 coding sequence is TGTGCCAGCAGCTTCGGCAGCTCCTACAATGAGCAGTTCTTC. Its translation: CASSFGSSYNEQFF.